The 10 T cell receptor beta chains reported below all come from one sample, sequenced in a study of breast tumors, draining lymph nodes, adjacent tissues. Each CDR3 protein is one row after TCRdb ran MiXCR on the multiplex PCR reads. The profile shows approximately 52,000 distinct CDR3 sequences, under 50% of them singletons. Sample: breast tumor tissue. The receptors stem from a female donor with breast cancer. Some clones in this sample may be carry-over from other donors' samples.

This clonotype was found many times. This chain uses TRBV12-3 or TRBV12-4 with TRBJ2-1, with TRBD1 matching over 9 bases. Losses at the gene ends were 5 bases for V and 10 bases for J; bases not matched to a gene: 12. The length of the CDR3 is 15 residues. CDR3 residues: CASSLQGAWTKEQFF. CDR3 nucleotide sequence: TGTGCCAGCAGTCTACAGGGGGCGTGGACCAAGGAGCAGTTCTTC.

Details on this clonotype: No DNA is shown, since the ends of the CDR3 on it are uncertain; the CDR3 is the one TCRdb lists. The chain joins TRBV2 to TRBJ2-2; TRBD1, the table's D call, lacks a check against the DNA. Termini included, the CDR3 measures 20 amino acids. Looked up from germline, CDR1 is SNHLY and CDR2 is FYNNEI. The CDR3 spells CASSEGYSGFYEQYFGELFF.

Only a few counts were recorded for this clonotype. The rearrangement links TRBV19 to TRBJ1-1; no reliable D call. V lost 3 bases and J 5 bases, leaving 16 bases between the germline ends. The germline V gene has CDR1 LNHDA and CDR2 SQIVND (reference sequence). CDR3 length: 15 residues. The CDR3, as DNA: TGTGCCAGTAGTATCAACCGACTAGGTGGGACTGAAGCTTTCTTT. Translating gives CASSINRLGGTEAFF.

This clonotype was recorded many times. The CDR3 protein is CASSRRGEETQYF. Written as DNA, the CDR3 is TGTGCCAGCAGCCGGAGAGGGGAAGAGACCCAGTACTTC. This chain links TRBV3-1 with TRBJ2-5, with D tentatively TRBD1 or TRBD2 (5 bases each). Trimming took off 4 bases at V and 3 bases at J, with 9 bases between the two ends. CDR1 and CDR2 (germline): LGHDT, YNNKEL (reference sequence). This CDR3 is 13 amino acids long.

The chain joins TRBV5-1 to TRBJ2-1; D is unclear. The CDR3 spans 14 residues. Trimming took off 1 base at V and 2 bases at J, with 7 bases between the two ends. The germline gives CDR1 SGHRS, CDR2 YFSETQ. The CDR3 DNA is TGCGCCAGCAGCTTGATGAGACCCTACAATGAGCAGTTCTTC. Translated, it gives CASSLMRPYNEQFF.

Ten or more counts support this clonotype. In DNA, the CDR3 is TGTGCCAGCAGCTTATTCGGGGGCGGTGCGGCCAAAAACATTCAGTACTTC. Protein product: CASSLFGGGAAKNIQYF. The chain employs TRBV13 and TRBJ2-4, with D perhaps being TRBD1 or TRBD2 (6 bases each). The CDR3 is 17 residues long. From germline, CDR1 is PRHDT and CDR2 FYEKMQ (reference sequence). V was cut by 2 bases and J by 1 base, with 15 bases left in between. Full variable domain (outside the CDR3, taken from reference TRBV13 and TRBJ2-4): AAGVIQSPRHLIKEKRETATLKCYPIPRHDTVYWYQQGPGQDPQFLISFYEKMQSDKGSIPDRFSAQQFSDYHSELNMSSLELGDSALYFCASSLFGGGAAKNIQYFGAGTRLSVL.

With respect to this clonotype: No conserved phenylalanine or tryptophan is present at the end of the CDR3, so a read error is the likely explanation. The rearrangement uses TRBV6-6 and TRBJ2-1; D assignment may be TRBD1 or TRBD2 (5 bases each). The V gene lost 5 bases and the J gene lost 5 bases, with 19 bases spanning the gap. The CDR3 loop spans 16 amino acids. CDR1 MNHNY and CDR2 SVGAGI come from the germline V gene (reference sequence). CDR3 sequence (DNA): TGTGCCAGCAGTCACCGAGAACTAACGGGGCACAATGAGCAGTTCCTC. This translates into CASSHRELTGHNEQFL.

The chain employs TRBV30 and TRBJ1-1; D remains ambiguous. Germline V gene data show CDR1 as GTSNPN and CDR2 as SVGIG (reference sequence). The V and J ends lost 0 bases and 2 bases respectively, with 4 bases between them. The CDR3 length is 12 residues. CDR3 bases: TGTGCCTGGAGTGTTCGAAACACTGAAGCTTTCTTT. This gives the protein CAWSVRNTEAFF. The full variable domain, its missing parts supplied by reference TRBV30 and TRBJ1-1, is SQTIHQWPATLVQPVGSPLSLECTVEGTSNPNLYWYRQAAGRGLQLLFYSVGIGQISSEVPQNLSASRPQDRQFILSSKKLLLSDSGFYLCAWSVRNTEAFFGQGTRLTVV.

Turning to this clonotype: A much larger clone sits a single nucleotide away, making a read error possible. This chain uses TRBV6-2 or TRBV6-3 with TRBJ2-5, with 8 bases aligning to TRBD1. This CDR3 is 13 amino acids long. Germline V gene sequence: CDR1 MNHEY, CDR2 SVGEGT. The CDR3 nucleotides read TGTGCCAGCAGCAGACAGGGGACAGAGACCCAGTGCTTC. It codes for CASSRQGTETQCF.

This clonotype was detected ten times or more. The chain recombines TRBV27 with TRBJ2-5, with TRBD2 as a possible D gene (7 bases). The CDR3 consists of 14 residues. The V and J ends lost 4 bases and 7 bases respectively, with 16 bases between them. Germline CDR1 and CDR2: MNHEY and SMNVEV (reference sequence). The CDR3 nucleotides are TGTGCCAGCAGTTCTGGGGGCAGGGAGGGGACCCAGTACTTC. This encodes CASSSGGREGTQYF.